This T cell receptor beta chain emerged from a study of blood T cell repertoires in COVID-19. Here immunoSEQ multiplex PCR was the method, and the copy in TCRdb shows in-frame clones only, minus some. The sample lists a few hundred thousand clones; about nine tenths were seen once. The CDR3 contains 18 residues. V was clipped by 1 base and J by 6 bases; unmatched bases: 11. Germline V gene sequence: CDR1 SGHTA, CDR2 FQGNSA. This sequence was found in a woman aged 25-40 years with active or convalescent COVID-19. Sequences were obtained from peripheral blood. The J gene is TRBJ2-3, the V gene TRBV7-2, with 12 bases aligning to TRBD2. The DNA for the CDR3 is TGTGCCAGCAGCTTAGGACTTACTAGCGGGAGGCAGTGGGATACGCAGTATTTT. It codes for CASSLGLTSGRQWDTQYF.